A single sample gave rise to the 23 T cell receptor beta chains below, sequenced in a study of blood T cell repertoires in COVID-19. Here immunoSEQ multiplex PCR was the method, and the copy in TCRdb shows in-frame clones only, minus some. This sample carries over 150,000 clones, about 88% of them seen once, and the ten largest clones take 7.3%. Sequencing input: PBMCs or T cells enriched from blood (not recorded which). The receptors derive from a man between 45 and 60 years old who had recovered from COVID-19.

This clone has a handful of counts. This chain joins TRBV5-5 and TRBJ2-1; 11 bases line up with TRBD2. J lost 5 bases, V lost 5 bases, and 3 bases had no gene match. The germline gives CDR1 SGHKS, CDR2 YYEKEE (reference sequence). This CDR3 has 14 residues. In DNA, the CDR3 is TGTGCCAGCAGGTTAGCGGGGGGGAACAATGAGCAGTTCTTC. It translates to CASRLAGGNNEQFF.

J is TRBJ1-1 and V is TRBV18, with TRBD1 as a possible D gene (5 bases). This CDR3 region has 13 residues. Germline CDR1 and CDR2: KGHSH and LQKENI. Trimming left V 5 bases short and J 7 bases short, with 14 bases between. In nucleotides, the CDR3 is TGTGCCAGCTCATCGAAACAGGTCAGTGAAGCTTTCTTT. Protein: CASSSKQVSEAFF. Together with reference TRBV18 and TRBJ1-1, the CDR3 gives the full variable domain: NAGVMQNPRHLVRRRGQEARLRCSPMKGHSHVYWYRQLPEEGLKFMVYLQKENIIDESGMPKERFSAEFPKEGPSILRIQQVVRGDSAAYFCASSSKQVSEAFFGQGTRLTVV.

The chain combines TRBV10-3 with TRBJ1-2, with 7 bases lining up with TRBD1. The CDR3 covers 14 residues. The germline CDR1 and CDR2 sequences are ENHRY and SYGVKD. V lost 5 bases and J lost 1; bases outside the gene matches: 4. CDR3 region: CAISRDSVNYGYTF. In nucleotides, the CDR3 is TGTGCCATCAGTAGGGACAGCGTTAACTATGGCTACACCTTC.

The chain is built from TRBV7-7 and TRBJ2-2, with D uncertain. The CDR3 is 14 amino acids. Germline V gives CDR1 SSHAT, CDR2 FNYEAQ (reference sequence). V was pared by 6 bases and J by 2 bases, with 10 bases between. CDR3 region: CASSSVTNTGELFF. CDR3 DNA: TGTGCCAGCAGTTCTGTAACTAACACCGGGGAGCTGTTTTTT.

V and J are TRBV7-2 and TRBJ2-3; 10 bases match TRBD2. CDR1 and CDR2 from the germline V gene are SGHTA and FQGNSA. This CDR3 spans 14 amino acids. The junction had 2 bases not matched to a gene; V was cut back by 2 bases and J by 6 bases. The CDR3 here is CASSLLAGVDTQYF. CDR3 DNA sequence: TGTGCCAGCAGCTTACTAGCGGGGGTGGATACGCAGTATTTT. The variable domain in full, completed from reference TRBV7-2 and TRBJ2-3, reads GAGVSQSPSNKVTEKGKDVELRCDPISGHTALYWYRQSLGQGLEFLIYFQGNSAPDKSGLPSDRFSAERTGGSVSTLTIQRTQQEDSAVYLCASSLLAGVDTQYFGPGTRLTVL.

V and J are TRBV6-5 and TRBJ2-2; TRBD2 might be the D (5 bases). Trimming removed 6 bases from V and 5 bases from J, with 16 bases in between. This CDR3 contains 15 residues. Germline CDR1 MNHEY, CDR2 SVGAGI. The CDR3 loop is CASSLSRPGTGELFF. CDR3 in DNA: TGTGCCAGCAGCCTTTCCAGGCCGGGGACCGGGGAGCTGTTTTTT.

The chain uses TRBV19 and TRBJ2-7; a weak D match, TRBD1 (5 bases). The CDR3 is 13 residues long. V lost 6 bases and J 7 bases, leaving 16 bases between the germline ends. CDR1 is LNHDA, CDR2 SQIVND, per germline (reference sequence). CDR3 in amino acids: CASRRDTKGEQYF. Here the CDR3 DNA reads TGTGCCAGTAGACGCGACACCAAGGGGGAGCAGTACTTC.

V is TRBV5-1 and J is TRBJ2-6, with 14 nucleotides matching TRBD2. The CDR3 is 21 amino acids. Per germline, CDR1 SGHRS and CDR2 YFSETQ. The J segment lost 2 bases and the V segment lost 6 bases, leaving 16 bases of the junction unmatched. CDR3 loop: CASKAFWGTSGGYAGANVLTF. The CDR3, as DNA: TGCGCCAGCAAAGCTTTTTGGGGGACTAGCGGGGGTTACGCTGGGGCCAACGTCCTGACTTTC.

The sample holds a few counts of this clone. This sequence joins TRBV7-2 and TRBJ2-2, with D perhaps matching TRBD1 (6 bases). Germline lookup yields CDR1 SGHTA and CDR2 FQGNSA. Trimming shortened V by 6 bases and J by 5 bases, and 13 bases separated the two germline ends. The CDR3 sequence is 14 residues long. Written as DNA, the CDR3 is TGTGCCAGCAGACAACAGGGAAGAACCGGGGAGCTGTTTTTT. This encodes CASRQQGRTGELFF. Using reference TRBV7-2 and TRBJ2-2 for the parts outside the CDR3, the full variable domain is GAGVSQSPSNKVTEKGKDVELRCDPISGHTALYWYRQSLGQGLEFLIYFQGNSAPDKSGLPSDRFSAERTGGSVSTLTIQRTQQEDSAVYLCASRQQGRTGELFFGEGSRLTVL.

This clone was detected only once. The chain employs TRBV5-4 and TRBJ1-2, with unresolved D. The germline V and J ends were trimmed by 4 bases and 2 bases, with 9 bases remaining between them. Germline CDR1 reads SGHNT; CDR2 reads YYREEE (reference sequence). The length of the CDR3 is 13 residues. The CDR3 region has the DNA TGTGCCAGCAGCCCAGACAAGAACTATGGCTACACCTTC. It encodes CASSPDKNYGYTF.

CDR3 sequence: CASSRGRQGTDTQYF. The CDR3 DNA is TGTGCCAGTAGTAGGGGTCGACAGGGCACAGATACGCAGTATTTT. V and J are TRBV19 and TRBJ2-3; D may be TRBD1 (6 bases). There are 15 residues in the CDR3. The ends were cut back, 4 bases at V and 1 base at J, with 12 bases in the middle. Germline V lookup: CDR1 LNHDA, CDR2 SQIVND (reference sequence).

J is TRBJ1-1 and V is TRBV11-1; 8 positions agree with TRBD1. The V and J ends lost 2 bases and 4 bases, in that order; junction bases with no gene match: 6. Germline V CDR1 and CDR2: SGHAT, FQDESV (reference sequence). The CDR3 extends over 15 amino acids. The CDR3 sequence is CASSLSPGQGTEAFF. The CDR3 DNA sequence: TGTGCCAGCAGCTTATCCCCTGGACAGGGCACTGAAGCTTTCTTT.

This clone was counted only a few times. V gene TRBV5-4 combines with J gene TRBJ1-6; 8 nucleotides agree with TRBD1. CDR1 and CDR2 from the germline V gene are SGHNT and YYREEE (reference sequence). Trimming at V came to 2 bases and at J to 11 bases, leaving 6 bases not matched to a gene. The CDR3 sequence is 14 residues long. The CDR3 is CASSLSRQGTPLHF. For the CDR3, the DNA is TGTGCCAGCAGCTTATCACGACAGGGGACACCCCTCCACTTT. The full variable domain, completed using reference TRBV5-4 and TRBJ1-6, is ETGVTQSPTHLIKTRGQQVTLRCSSQSGHNTVSWYQQALGQGPQFIFQYYREEENGRGNFPPRFSGLQFPNYSSELNVNALELDDSALYLCASSLSRQGTPLHFGNGTRLTVT.

The chain carries TRBV5-1 and TRBJ2-3; a weak D match, TRBD2 (6 bases). CDR1 is SGHRS, CDR2 YFSETQ, per germline. The CDR3 length is 14 residues. With 7 bases removed from V and 0 bases from J, the gap between germline ends came to 12 bases. CDR3 residues: CASFGGASTDTQYF. The DNA of the CDR3 is TGCGCCAGCTTTGGAGGGGCAAGCACAGATACGCAGTATTTT.

The CDR3 loop is CASGDTLNTEAFF. The DNA of the CDR3 is TGTGCCAGCGGGGACACGTTGAACACTGAAGCTTTCTTT. The chain combines TRBV2 with TRBJ1-1, with D perhaps TRBD1 (6 bases). The V gene lost 8 bases and the J gene lost 0 bases, with 10 bases spanning the gap. CDR1 is SNHLY and CDR2 is FYNNEI in the germline V gene. The CDR3 consists of 13 residues.

The rearrangement links TRBV19 to TRBJ1-4, with 9 positions matching TRBD1. This CDR3 contains 14 residues. Germline values: CDR1 LNHDA, CDR2 SQIVND (reference sequence). V lost 3 bases to trimming and J lost 6 bases; unmatched junction nucleotides: 2. The CDR3 region has the DNA TGTGCCAGTAGTATGGGACAGGGAGATGAAAAACTGTTTTTT. Translating gives CASSMGQGDEKLFF. Looking up the rest from reference TRBV19 and TRBJ1-4 gives the full variable domain: DGGITQSPKYLFRKEGQNVTLSCEQNLNHDAMYWYRQDPGQGLRLIYYSQIVNDFQKGDIAEGYSVSREKKESFPLTVTSAQKNPTAFYLCASSMGQGDEKLFFGSGTQLSVL.

The V and J genes are TRBV5-1 and TRBJ2-2; 7 bases agree with TRBD1. Germline V gene sequence: CDR1 SGHRS, CDR2 YFSETQ. With V trimmed by 4 bases and J by 0 bases, 6 bases remained unmatched. The CDR3 spans 16 residues. In DNA form, the CDR3 reads TGCGCCAGCAGCGCCCGACAGGGTGCGAACACCGGGGAGCTGTTTTTT. Its protein product is CASSARQGANTGELFF.

This clone was seen once. The rearrangement joins TRBV18 to TRBJ2-7; TRBD1 matches 7 bases. The CDR3 is 16 residues long. V dropped 2 bases and J dropped 3; count of bases not matched to a gene: 10. CDR1 and CDR2 (germline): KGHSH, LQKENI. Here the CDR3 DNA reads TGTGCCAGCTCACCAATTGGCAGGGGGTCGGTCTACGAGCAGTACTTC. Protein: CASSPIGRGSVYEQYF.

This chain uses TRBV2 with TRBJ1-1; 10 bases agree with TRBD1. Germline assignment: CDR1 SNHLY and CDR2 FYNNEI. Trimming at V came to 7 bases and at J to 0 bases, leaving 14 bases not matched to a gene. This CDR3 spans 18 amino acids. In DNA, the CDR3 is TGTGCCAGCAAGCTCCGGGACAGGGGTACGAGAGTGAACACTGAAGCTTTCTTT. It yields the protein CASKLRDRGTRVNTEAFF.

This clone turned up a few times. Other DNA sequences from this sample encode an identical CDR3 as well. This chain joins TRBV3-1 (or the pseudogene TRBV3-2) and TRBJ1-1, with D perhaps matching TRBD1 (5 bases). The germline V gene encodes CDR1 LGHDT and CDR2 YNNKEL (reference sequence). CDR3 length: 12 residues. Trimming removed 1 base at V and 11 bases at J, with 11 bases between. The CDR3 DNA is TGTGCCAGCAGCCAAGGGGGCCGTGAGGCTTTCTTT. Protein sequence: CASSQGGREAFF.

The rearrangement joins TRBV6-4 to TRBJ1-1; a weak D match, TRBD1 (5 bases). V was pared by 5 bases and J by 4 bases, with 14 bases between. Germline V gene data show CDR1 as MRHNA and CDR2 as SNTAGT. This CDR3 contains 14 residues. CDR3 residues: CASSLEGGGTEAFF. The CDR3 region has the DNA TGTGCCAGCAGTTTGGAGGGCGGGGGCACTGAAGCTTTCTTT.

The V call is TRBV12-3 or TRBV12-4, the J call TRBJ1-1; 9 nucleotides match TRBD1. V shed 8 bases and J 3 bases; nucleotides not matched to a gene: 4. This CDR3 region has 13 residues. The CDR3 here is CASRRTGDTEAFF. The CDR3, as DNA: TGTGCCAGCCGACGGACAGGGGACACTGAAGCTTTCTTT.

A remark on this clone: One junction end disagrees with the germline gene, perhaps due to a read error. CDR3 coding DNA: TGTGCCACCACCCGGACAGGGTCCGCTAAATATGGCTACACCTTC. This encodes CATTRTGSAKYGYTF. This chain links TRBV15 with TRBJ1-2, with TRBD1 identical over 8 bases. The CDR3 runs 15 residues. Germline lookup yields CDR1 LNHNV and CDR2 YYDKDF (reference sequence).